This is a list of T cell receptor beta chains from one sample in a study of CD8 T cells in ankylosing spondylitis. From the 5' RACE reads, TCRdb called clonotypes with MiXCR, one entry per CDR3 protein. The sample carries fewer than 550,000 distinct CDR3 sequences, approximately 5.3% recorded once. The sample consisted of blood, either unsorted or a sorted T cell fraction (not recorded which). The receptors were sampled from a male donor with ankylosing spondylitis. CDR3s include the opening cysteine and the closing phenylalanine or tryptophan. D genes are given only for firm matches. Not all rows give a size; the values are once, few, many and, for expanded clones, a class.

J gene,clone size,V gene,D gene,CDR3 length,CDR3 DNA,CDR3 protein
TRBJ2-1,many,TRBV3-1,NA,15,TGTGCCAGCAGCCAAACCGGGGACCCCTACAATGAGCAGTTCTTC,CASSQTGDPYNEQFF
TRBJ2-5,NA,TRBV9,NA,16,TGTGCCAGCAGCGTAGGCAGGGGCTTTCGGTCAGAGACCCAGTACTTC,CASSVGRGFRSETQYF
TRBJ2-2,many,TRBV7-2,NA,12,TGTGCCAGCAGCCCCGTTTACGGGGAGCTGTTTTTT,CASSPVYGELFF
TRBJ2-7,NA,TRBV7-9,NA,12,TGTGCCAGCAGCTCGGTTGTCTACGAGCAGTACTTC,CASSSVVYEQYF
TRBJ2-2,many,TRBV29-1,TRBD2,15,TGCAGCGTCCTTGAGGGAGGGGCGTGGACCGGGGAGCTGTTTTTT,CSVLEGGAWTGELFF
TRBJ2-7,many,TRBV20-1,NA,13,TGCAGTGCTAGAGCTGTGGGGTTCCGCGAGCAGTACTTC,CSARAVGFREQYF
TRBJ2-7,many,TRBV6-2/TRBV6-3,NA,12,TGTGCCAGCAAGTCCGGTTCCTACGAGCAGTACTTC,CASKSGSYEQYF
TRBJ2-1,many,TRBV4-3,TRBD1,15,TGCGCCAGCAGCCCCGACAGGGGGCCCTACAATGAGCAGTTCTTC,CASSPDRGPYNEQFF
TRBJ1-4,NA,TRBV4-1,NA,16,TGCGCCAGCAGCCACTTCTCACGGGCAACTAATGAAAAACTGTTTTTT,CASSHFSRATNEKLFF
TRBJ2-3,many,TRBV6-5,NA,14,TGTGCCAGCAGTTACTCCGGCCCAGAGGATACGCAGTATTTT,CASSYSGPEDTQYF
TRBJ2-7,many,TRBV28,NA,17,TGTGCCAGCAGTCCCGAGGGGGGCCAGGCAGTCTCCTACGAGCAGTACTTC,CASSPEGGQAVSYEQYF
TRBJ1-3,NA,TRBV12-3/TRBV12-4,NA,13,TGTGCCAGCCAACCCCCCTCTGGAAACACCATATATTTT,CASQPPSGNTIYF
TRBJ1-6,many,TRBV6-5,NA,17,TGTGCCAGCAGTTCCTACTTGCACAGCTCCTATAATTCACCCCTCCACTTT,CASSSYLHSSYNSPLHF
TRBJ2-7,NA,TRBV7-8,TRBD1,15,TGTGCCAGCAGCTCCGCCGGGACAGGGGGATCCGAGCAGTACTTC,CASSSAGTGGSEQYF
TRBJ1-2,many,TRBV6-5,NA,12,TGTGCCAGCTGGACTGGAACGGTGGGCTACACCTTC,CASWTGTVGYTF
TRBJ2-5,NA,TRBV7-2,NA,14,TGTGCCAGCAGCTTAATGAGGTTTCGAGAGACCCAGTACTTC,CASSLMRFRETQYF
TRBJ2-2,once,TRBV3-1,NA,15,TGTGCCAGCAGCCAAGATCGACCAGCTACCGGGGAGCTGTTTTTT,CASSQDRPATGELFF
TRBJ1-2,few,TRBV7-2,NA,16,TGTGCCAGCAGCTTAGCGCTGGCAGAGACTAACTATGGCTACACCTTC,CASSLALAETNYGYTF
TRBJ2-3,NA,TRBV7-2,NA,14,TGTGCCAGCAGCCGGGATCATAGCACAGATACGCAGTATTTT,CASSRDHSTDTQYF
TRBJ2-7,few,TRBV18,NA,14,TGTGCCAGCTCACCATCTCGGGGCTACTACGAGCAGTACTTC,CASSPSRGYYEQYF
TRBJ1-6,many,TRBV6-5,NA,17,TGTGCCAGCAGTTACTCGGTTGGGGCATTTTGGGTTTCACCCCTCCACTTT,CASSYSVGAFWVSPLHF
TRBJ2-1,many,TRBV6-2/TRBV6-3,NA,17,TGTGCCAGCAGTTTGTCGTTCGGGGGGCCCCCGTACAATGAGCAGTTCTTC,CASSLSFGGPPYNEQFF
TRBJ2-1,NA,TRBV7-9,TRBD2,14,TGTGCCAGTACTAGCGGGCCTTCCTACAATGAGCAGTTCTTC,CASTSGPSYNEQFF
TRBJ2-5,few,TRBV7-2,NA,12,TGTGCCAGCAGCTTAACGGAGTTGACCCAGTACTTC,CASSLTELTQYF
TRBJ2-3,many,TRBV24-1,TRBD1,14,TGTGCCACCAGTGATGGGACAGCGGCAGATACGCAGTATTTT,CATSDGTAADTQYF
TRBJ2-5,NA,TRBV5-6,NA,13,TGTGCCAGCAGCAGCGGGCAGTCAGGGACCCAGTACTTC,CASSSGQSGTQYF
TRBJ1-5,many,TRBV7-2,NA,14,TGTGCCAGCAGCTTATCCGGGGTCTCTCAGCCCCAGCATTTT,CASSLSGVSQPQHF
TRBJ1-2,many,TRBV12-3/TRBV12-4,TRBD1,16,TGTGCCAGCAGGTTAACCGGGACAGCGTCAAACTATGGCTACACCTTC,CASRLTGTASNYGYTF
TRBJ2-2,many,TRBV20-1,TRBD2,16,TGCAGTGCTAGAGCGGTCGAGCGGGGGCAGACCGGGGAGCTGTTTTTT,CSARAVERGQTGELFF
TRBJ2-7,many,TRBV5-1,TRBD1,15,TGCGCCAGCAGCAGGGGACAGGGAAGGATTTACGAGCAGTACTTC,CASSRGQGRIYEQYF
TRBJ1-1,many,TRBV29-1,TRBD1,16,TGCAGCGTTGATAGGCTCGTGGGACAGGGCTTACCTGAAGCTTTCTTT,CSVDRLVGQGLPEAFF
TRBJ1-1,few,TRBV7-9,NA,13,TGTGCCAGCAGCTCCGGGCTCGGTAGTGAAGCTTTCTTT,CASSSGLGSEAFF
TRBJ2-3,NA,TRBV27,NA,14,TGTGCCAGCAGTTTATCGGGACTCTTAAATACGCAGTATTTT,CASSLSGLLNTQYF
TRBJ1-3,many,TRBV10-3,NA,14,TGTGCCATCAGCCGTGGACAGTCTGGAAACACCATATATTTT,CAISRGQSGNTIYF
TRBJ2-1,many,TRBV5-1,TRBD2,18,TGCGCCAGCAGCTTGGGAGGGACTAGCGGGAACCGTTACAATGAGCAGTTCTTC,CASSLGGTSGNRYNEQFF
TRBJ2-2,many,TRBV6-2/TRBV6-3,TRBD2,12,TGTGCCAGCTGGGGGGGCACCGGGGAGCTGTTTTTT,CASWGGTGELFF
TRBJ2-1,many,TRBV5-1,TRBD1,18,TGCGCCAGCTGCCGGGACAGGGGCGGGAGGAGCTCCTACAATGAGCAGTTCTTC,CASCRDRGGRSSYNEQFF
TRBJ2-1,many,TRBV28,TRBD1,16,TGTGCCAGCAGCCAAGACAGGGGGCGTGAATACAATGAGCAGTTCTTC,CASSQDRGREYNEQFF
TRBJ2-1,many,TRBV20-1,TRBD2,14,TGCAGTGCTAGAGATAGCGGGAGTCAGGATGAGCAGTTCTTC,CSARDSGSQDEQFF
TRBJ1-1,many,TRBV20-1,NA,14,TGCAGTGCGCGCCCACAGGTAGTTGGGACTGAAGCTTTCTTT,CSARPQVVGTEAFF
TRBJ1-5,many,TRBV20-1,NA,16,TGCAGTGCTAGACCCTCTTTTTGGGGGCCAAATCAGCCCCAGCATTTT,CSARPSFWGPNQPQHF
TRBJ2-2,NA,TRBV7-6,NA,13,TGTGCCAGCAGCTACAACACAGCCGGGGAGCTGTTTTTT,CASSYNTAGELFF
TRBJ2-3,many,TRBV29-1,NA,13,TGCAGCGAGAGGGTGTCGAGCACAGATACGCAGTATTTT,CSERVSSTDTQYF
TRBJ2-7,many,TRBV20-1,NA,12,TGCAGTGCTTTCCCCCCGTCCTACGAGCAGTACTTC,CSAFPPSYEQYF
TRBJ2-7,NA,TRBV7-9,NA,15,TGTGCCAGCAGCTTCCCCCAGGCACATCTCTACGAGCAGTACTTC,CASSFPQAHLYEQYF
TRBJ1-5,many,TRBV29-1,NA,13,TGCAGCGTTGCCGCGGATTTTAATCAGCCCCAGCATTTT,CSVAADFNQPQHF
TRBJ1-3,many,TRBV18,TRBD1,15,TGTGCCAGCTCACAACTACAGGGGTCGCGAAACACCATATATTTT,CASSQLQGSRNTIYF
TRBJ2-7,many,TRBV20-1,TRBD1,14,TGCAGTGCAGGGGGGGACAGGGGGCTCCACGAGCAGTACTTC,CSAGGDRGLHEQYF
TRBJ2-5,many,TRBV20-1,NA,12,TGCAGTGCTGGGAGGCCCCAAGAGACCCAGTACTTC,CSAGRPQETQYF
TRBJ1-3,many,TRBV6-1,NA,15,TGTGCCAGCAGTCGAAGGGCGGTCCAAGACAACACCATATATTTT,CASSRRAVQDNTIYF
TRBJ2-1,many,TRBV12-3/TRBV12-4,TRBD2,16,TGTGCCAGCAGTTTTGCTAGCGGGAGGTCTTACAATGAGCAGTTCTTC,CASSFASGRSYNEQFF
TRBJ2-1,NA,TRBV5-1,NA,17,TGCGCCAGCAGCCCCGAAAGGCGGGACAGAGCCTACAATGAGCAGTTCTTC,CASSPERRDRAYNEQFF